This TCR beta chain was found in a study of neoadjuvant nivolumab and ipilimumab in lung cancer. General study results and limits: Pathologic regression was not significantly tied to TCR clonality. From pretherapy to surgery, tumor richness and clonality rose with dual therapy. Resected tumors had greater TCR richness and clonality than uninvolved lung.

This clone appeared a single time. The antigen remains undetermined. The V gene lost 5 bases and the J gene lost 0 bases, with 12 bases spanning the gap. CDR1 is SGHRS, CDR2 YFSETQ, per germline. The CDR3 is 15 amino acids. Repertoires were generated with immunoSEQ multiplex PCR, while TCRdb's copy carries only in-frame clones and drops some. In the table there are over 25,000 clones, 80% of which are singletons. Sequences were derived from peripheral blood, sampled before neoadjuvant nivolumab, alone or with ipilimumab. This rearrangement joins TRBV5-1 to TRBJ1-3; D is unresolved. The sequence was obtained from an adult with non-small cell lung cancer. The CDR3 DNA reads TGCGCCAGCAGTGTGATGGGGTACTCTGGAAACACCATATATTTT. Translated, it gives CASSVMGYSGNTIYF.